Below, 2 T cell receptor beta chains from the same sample are listed, as sequenced in a study of tumor-infiltrating lymphocytes in oesophageal squamous cell carcinoma. TCRdb used MiXCR to reprocess the PCR reads, holding one entry per CDR3 protein. The profile covers under 20,000 distinct CDR3 sequences, with under 40% appearing a single time and roughly 7% taken by the ten largest. Sequenced sample: blood. These receptor sequences come from a male donor with esophageal squamous cell carcinoma.

By sample share, this clonotype is large. This chain links TRBV7-2 with TRBJ2-1, with 9 nucleotides matching TRBD2. Unmatched junction bases numbered 8, after V lost 2 bases and J lost 3 bases. The germline V gene has CDR1 SGHTA and CDR2 FQGNSA. The CDR3 is 17 residues long. CDR3 residues: CASSLRGLASYYNEQFF. For the CDR3, the DNA is TGTGCCAGCAGCTTAAGGGGACTAGCATCCTACTACAATGAGCAGTTCTTC.

The gene calls are TRBV6-6 and TRBJ2-1; D possibly corresponds to TRBD1 (5 bases). This CDR3 contains 14 residues. Trimming took 0 bases from V and 10 from J, leaving 13 bases between them. Germline V gene data show CDR1 as MNHNY and CDR2 as SVGAGI (reference sequence). CDR3 sequence (DNA): TGTGCCAGCAGTTACTCGGAAGCAGGGTACGAGCAGTTCTTC. Its protein product is CASSYSEAGYEQFF.